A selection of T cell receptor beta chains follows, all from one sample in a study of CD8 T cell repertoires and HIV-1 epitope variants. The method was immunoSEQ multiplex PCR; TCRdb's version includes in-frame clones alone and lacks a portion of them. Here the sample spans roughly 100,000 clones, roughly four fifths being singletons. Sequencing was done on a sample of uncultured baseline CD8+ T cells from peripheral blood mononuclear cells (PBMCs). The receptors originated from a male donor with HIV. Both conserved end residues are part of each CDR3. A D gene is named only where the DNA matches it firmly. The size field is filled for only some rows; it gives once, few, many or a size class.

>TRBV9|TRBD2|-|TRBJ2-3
TGTGCCAGCAGCGAGTGGGCTAGCGGGGACCTTAGCACAGATACGCAGTATTTT
CASSEWASGDLSTDTQYF
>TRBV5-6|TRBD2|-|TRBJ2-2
TGTGCCAGCAGCTTAGAACTAGCGGGCGCCGGGGAGCTGTTTTTT
CASSLELAGAGELFF
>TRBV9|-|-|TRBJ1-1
TGTGCCAGCAGCCCAGGACAGACTAACACTGAAGCTTTCTTT
CASSPGQTNTEAFF
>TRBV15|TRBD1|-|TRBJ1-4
TGTGCCACCAGCAGCTTAGCAGGGGGGCGCTATGAAAAACTGTTTTTT
CATSSLAGGRYEKLFF
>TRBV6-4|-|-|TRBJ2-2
TGTGCCAGCAGCGACAACCAGGTCACCTCTACCGGGGAGCTGTTTTTT
CASSDNQVTSTGELFF
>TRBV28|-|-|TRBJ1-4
TGTGCCAGCTCCGGGACCGATACTGCTAATGAAAAACTGTTTTTT
CASSGTDTANEKLFF
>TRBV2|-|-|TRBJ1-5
TGTGCCAGCAACCTAGGGGAGCCTCAGCCCCAGCATTTT
CASNLGEPQPQHF
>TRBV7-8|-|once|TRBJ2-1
TGTGCCAGCAGCTTACCGAGCTCCTACAATGAGCAGTTCTTC
CASSLPSSYNEQFF
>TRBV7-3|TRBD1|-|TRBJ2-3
TGTGCCAGCAGCTTATCGGCAGGGGGCGCAGATACGCAGTATTTT
CASSLSAGGADTQYF
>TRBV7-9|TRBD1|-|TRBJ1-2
TGTGCCAGCAGCCCACCGGACAGGGTAGACTATGGCTACACCTTC
CASSPPDRVDYGYTF
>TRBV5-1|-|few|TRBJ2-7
TGCGCCAGCAGCTTGGGGGGGATCAACTACGAGCAGTACTTC
CASSLGGINYEQYF
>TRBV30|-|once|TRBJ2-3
TGTGCCTGGACTCGAGGGTTATCGGGCACAGATACGCAGTATTTT
CAWTRGLSGTDTQYF
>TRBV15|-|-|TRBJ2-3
TGTGCCACCAGCGCGGGGTTGTTGGATACGCAGTATTTT
CATSAGLLDTQYF
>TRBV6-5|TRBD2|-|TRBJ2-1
TGTGCCAGCTCCCCCCCTACGGGGGGGCAAGATGAGCAGTTCTTC
CASSPPTGGQDEQFF
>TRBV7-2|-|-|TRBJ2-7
TGTGCCAGCCATTCTGCTAGCTCCTACGAGCAGTACTTC
CASHSASSYEQYF
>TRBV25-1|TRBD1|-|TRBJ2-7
TGTGCCAGCAGGGGGACAGGGACCCACGAGCAGTACTTC
CASRGTGTHEQYF
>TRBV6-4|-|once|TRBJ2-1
TGTGCCAGCAGTGACTCGAGAGGGCCCTACAATGAGCAGTTCTTC
CASSDSRGPYNEQFF
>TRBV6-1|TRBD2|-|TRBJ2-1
TGTGCCAGCCAACTAGCGGGGGGAGGTTTTGAGCAGTTCTTC
CASQLAGGGFEQFF
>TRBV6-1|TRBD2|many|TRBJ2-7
TGTGCCAGCAGTGCTACTAGCGGGGGGGCCGGCAACGAGCAGTACTTC
CASSATSGGAGNEQYF
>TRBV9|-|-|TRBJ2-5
TGTGCCAGCAGCCCCCGACAGGAGGAGACCCAGTACTTC
CASSPRQEETQYF
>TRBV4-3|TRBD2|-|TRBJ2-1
TGCGCCAGCAGCCGAGAAGCGGATCTCGCGGGGGGGCAGGTCAATGAGCAGTTCTTC
CASSREADLAGGQVNEQFF
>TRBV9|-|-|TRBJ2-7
TGTGCCAGCAGCGCGGGGGTTTGGAACGAGCAGTACTTC
CASSAGVWNEQYF
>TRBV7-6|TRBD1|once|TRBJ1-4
TGTGCCAGCAGCTTAGCGGGACAGCCTGGAGGGTTTAATGAAAAACTGTTTTTT
CASSLAGQPGGFNEKLFF
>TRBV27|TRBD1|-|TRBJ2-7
TGTGCCAGCATGAAACTTGGGACAGGCCTTTCCGAGCAGTACTTC
CASMKLGTGLSEQYF
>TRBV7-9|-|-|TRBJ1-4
TGTGCCAGCAGCTTAGCGGTGGAACTGTTTTTT
CASSLAVELFF
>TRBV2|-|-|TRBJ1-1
TGTGCCAGCAGTGAACGGGGGATGAACACTGAAGCTTTCTTT
CASSERGMNTEAFF
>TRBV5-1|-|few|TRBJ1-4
TGCGCCAGCAGCCTGACCACAGCAGACTCAGGAAAACTGTTTTTT
CASSLTTADSGKLFF
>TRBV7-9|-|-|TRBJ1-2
TGTGCCAGCAGTGATCAGGGAGAGTATGGCTACACCTTC
CASSDQGEYGYTF
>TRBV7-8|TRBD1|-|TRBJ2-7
TGTGCCAGCAGCCCACGGGACAGCTCCTACGAGCAGTACTTC
CASSPRDSSYEQYF
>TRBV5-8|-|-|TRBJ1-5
TGTGCCAGCAGCTTGGAGGGACTTCGGAGCAATCAGCCCCAGCATTTT
CASSLEGLRSNQPQHF
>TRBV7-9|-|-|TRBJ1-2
TGTGCCAGCAGCTTAAGCTCAGGACCCGTGGTGAACTATGGCTACACCTTC
CASSLSSGPVVNYGYTF
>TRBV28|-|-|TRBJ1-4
TGTGCCAGCAGGACCAATGAAAAACTGTTTTTT
CASRTNEKLFF
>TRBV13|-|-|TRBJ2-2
TGTGCCAGCAGCCAGACCCTGAGACAGCTGAACACCGGGGAGCTGTTTTTT
CASSQTLRQLNTGELFF
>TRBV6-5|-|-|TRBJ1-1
TGTGCCAGCAGGGAAACCGTGGGCACTGAAGCTTTCTTT
CASRETVGTEAFF
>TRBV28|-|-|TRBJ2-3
TGTGCCAGCAGTTTACACACAGATACGCAGTATTTT
CASSLHTDTQYF
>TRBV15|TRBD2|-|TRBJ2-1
TGTGCCACCAGCAGAAACCCTAGCGGGAGCAACTACAATGAGCAGTTCTTC
CATSRNPSGSNYNEQFF
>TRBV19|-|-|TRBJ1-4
TGTGCCAGTAGTAGGAGACAGGCGACTGAAAAACTGTTTTTT
CASSRRQATEKLFF
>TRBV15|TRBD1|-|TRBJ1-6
TGTGCCACCAGCCCTCGGACAGGGGAAAATAATTCACCCCTCCACTTT
CATSPRTGENNSPLHF
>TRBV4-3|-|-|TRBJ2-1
TGCGCCAGCAGCCCTGGGACTTTCTACAATGAGCAGTTCTTC
CASSPGTFYNEQFF
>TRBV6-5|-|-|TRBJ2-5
TGTGCCAGCAGTGGAACGCATAGCGAGACCCAGTACTTC
CASSGTHSETQYF
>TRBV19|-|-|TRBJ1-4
TGTGCCAGTAGTATCCGGGACCGGTATGAAAAACTGTTTTTT
CASSIRDRYEKLFF
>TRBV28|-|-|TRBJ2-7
TGTGCCAGCAGTTGGGTGGCGGGGGCCTCTTGGGAGCAGTACTTC
CASSWVAGASWEQYF
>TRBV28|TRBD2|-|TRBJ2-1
TGTGCCAGCAGCCCTGCTCTAGCGGGCGAAAACAATGAGCAGTTCTTC
CASSPALAGENNEQFF
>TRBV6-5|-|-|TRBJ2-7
TGTGCCAGCAGTTATATGGGTAACTACGAGCAGTACTTC
CASSYMGNYEQYF